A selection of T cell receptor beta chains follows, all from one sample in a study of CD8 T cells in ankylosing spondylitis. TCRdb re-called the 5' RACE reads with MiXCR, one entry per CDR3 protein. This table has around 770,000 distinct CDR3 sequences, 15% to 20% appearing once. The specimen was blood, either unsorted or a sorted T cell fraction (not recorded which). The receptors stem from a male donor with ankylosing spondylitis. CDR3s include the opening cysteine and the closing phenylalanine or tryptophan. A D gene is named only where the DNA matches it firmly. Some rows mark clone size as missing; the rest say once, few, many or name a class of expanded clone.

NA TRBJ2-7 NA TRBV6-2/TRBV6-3 TGTGCCAGCAGTACGGCCTCCTACGAGCAGTACTTC CASSTASYEQYF
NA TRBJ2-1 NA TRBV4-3 TGCGCCAGCAGCCAAGCGGGACAAGACGGCGTTGGCTACAATGAGCAGTTCTTC CASSQAGQDGVGYNEQFF
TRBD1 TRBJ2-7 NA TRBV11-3 TGTGCCAGCAGCTCAACCACCGGGACAGTGAGGTACGAGCAGTACTTC CASSSTTGTVRYEQYF
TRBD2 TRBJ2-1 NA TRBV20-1 TGCAGGGGCCTGGGGAGCGGGAGGTCACATCCGAGGGAGAATGAGCAGTTCTTC CRGLGSGRSHPRENEQFF
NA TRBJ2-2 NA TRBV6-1 TGTGCCAGCAGGCCAGGGGGGTTTACCGGGGAGCTGTTTTTT CASRPGGFTGELFF
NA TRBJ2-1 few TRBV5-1 TGCGCCAGCAGCTTGGTAGCGGAAACCTACAATGAGCAGTTCTTC CASSLVAETYNEQFF
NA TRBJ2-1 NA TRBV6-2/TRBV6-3 TGTGCCAGCAGCCCGCTCCGGGGCCATACGGAGTTCTTC CASSPLRGHTEFF
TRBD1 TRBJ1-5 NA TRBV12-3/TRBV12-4 TGTGCCAGCAGTGACCGGGACAGCTTCCTACCTAACAATCAGCCCCAGCATTTT CASSDRDSFLPNNQPQHF
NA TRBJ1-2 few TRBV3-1 TGTGCCAGCAGCCAAGATTGGCAGGGGAACTATGGCTACACCTTC CASSQDWQGNYGYTF
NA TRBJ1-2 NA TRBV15 TGTGCCACCAGCTCCTGGGGAGGGTTTAACTATGGCTACACCTTC CATSSWGGFNYGYTF
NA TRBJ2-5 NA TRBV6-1 TGTGCCAGCAGTGAACCCCCGGCAGCCGAACCGATAGAGACCCAGTACTTC CASSEPPAAEPIETQYF
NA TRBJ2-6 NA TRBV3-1 TGTGCCAGCAGCCAAGTCGCCCCAGGGGCCTCTGGGGCCAACGTCCTGACTTTC CASSQVAPGASGANVLTF
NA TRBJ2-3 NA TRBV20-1 TGCAGTGCTAGTTGGCCAGCAGGTCCCCGCACAGATACGCAGTATTTT CSASWPAGPRTDTQYF
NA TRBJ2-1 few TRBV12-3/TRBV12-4 TGTGCCAGCAGTGGGGGCCTTGGGACTGACTACAATGAGCAGTTCTTC CASSGGLGTDYNEQFF
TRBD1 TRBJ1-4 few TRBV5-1 TGCGCCAGCAGCCCATACCGACAGGGTGGAGAAGAAAAACTGTTTTTT CASSPYRQGGEEKLFF
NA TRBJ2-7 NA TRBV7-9 TGTGCCAGCAGCCCGAACGTGGCGGGACGCTACGAGCAGTACTTC CASSPNVAGRYEQYF
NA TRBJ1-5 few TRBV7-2 TGTGCCAGCAGCGTCCGGCCAGGGCAGCCCCAGCATTTT CASSVRPGQPQHF
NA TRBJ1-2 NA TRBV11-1 TGTGCCAGCAGCTTTAATGTCTTGGTGCCACCTACAGGGACTCGTGGCTACACCTTC CASSFNVLVPPTGTRGYTF
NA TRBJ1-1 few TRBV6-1 TGTGCCAGCAGTGAAAACGGGGAGCCGAACACTGAAGCTTTCTTT CASSENGEPNTEAFF
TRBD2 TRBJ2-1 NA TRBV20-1 TGCAGTGCTAGAGCATCTAGCGGGAGTGTGTACAATGAGCAGTTCTTC CSARASSGSVYNEQFF
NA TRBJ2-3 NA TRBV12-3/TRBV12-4 TGTGCCAGCAGCCTTAGTCAGACGGACCTGGCAGATACGCAGTATTTT CASSLSQTDLADTQYF
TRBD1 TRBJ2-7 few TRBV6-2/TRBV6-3 TGTGCCAGCAACGAGGGGGCTTACGAGCAGTACTTC CASNEGAYEQYF
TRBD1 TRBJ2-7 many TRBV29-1 TGCAGCGTTGAGGTGACAGGGGGCTCCGAGCAGTACTTC CSVEVTGGSEQYF